Shown below are 22 T cell receptor beta chains from a single sample sequenced in a study of beta chain features in type 1 diabetes. Every bit of the isolated RNA underwent reverse transcription, so sequencing read expressed TCRB transcripts. Data came from immunoSEQ multiplex PCR; TCRdb stores just in-frame clones and leaves some out. The sample holds about 620,000 clones, around 16% seen once. Sequencing was done on a sample of naive CD4+ T cells from blood. These receptors were taken from a man aged 18 to 29 in good health.

This clone was recorded a few times. The chain carries TRBV10-3 and TRBJ2-1; TRBD2 matches at 14 bases. The V and J ends lost 8 bases and 4 bases, in that order; junction bases with no gene match: 1. The germline V gene encodes CDR1 ENHRY and CDR2 SYGVKD. The CDR3 sequence is 14 residues long. The CDR3 here is CAIGTSGGYNEQFF. The CDR3 coding sequence is TGTGCCATCGGGACTAGCGGGGGATACAATGAGCAGTTCTTC.

There are a few counts of this clone. The V gene is TRBV28, the J gene TRBJ1-1; 8 bases map to TRBD1. From germline, CDR1 is MDHEN and CDR2 SYDVKM. CDR3 size: 13 residues. V shed 8 bases and J 5 bases; nucleotides not matched to a gene: 7. The CDR3 loop reads CASLGQVRTEAFF. The CDR3 DNA sequence: TGTGCCAGCTTGGGACAGGTCAGGACTGAAGCTTTCTTT.

The J gene is TRBJ2-3, the V gene TRBV4-3; the match to TRBD1 covers 8 bases. The J segment lost 3 bases and the V segment lost 1 base, leaving 6 bases of the junction unmatched. The CDR3 consists of 16 residues. Germline values: CDR1 LGHNA, CDR2 YSLEER. In nucleotides, the CDR3 is TGCGCCAGCAGCCAAGGGGACAGGCGAAAGACAGATACGCAGTATTTT. This encodes CASSQGDRRKTDTQYF.

This clone was observed a few times. The rearrangement joins TRBV29-1 to TRBJ2-7, with unresolved D. This CDR3 has 11 residues. The germline V gene encodes CDR1 SQVTM and CDR2 ANQGSEA. Between the trimmed V and J ends, which lost 7 bases and 0 bases, there was a span of 7 bases. CDR3 bases: TGCAGCGCCAAAAACTCCTACGAGCAGTACTTC. It specifies CSAKNSYEQYF.

This clone was seen only a few times. The chain has TRBV7-9 and TRBJ1-1; D may be TRBD1 (6 bases). The CDR3 consists of 16 residues. In germline, CDR1 is SEHNR, CDR2 FQNEAQ (reference sequence). With 4 bases removed from V and 4 bases from J, the gap between germline ends came to 19 bases. The CDR3 DNA follows: TGTGCCAGCAGCTCCCGTAACAGGGTGTGGGGCACTGAAGCTTTCTTT. It translates to CASSSRNRVWGTEAFF.

The chain is built from TRBV7-9 and TRBJ1-4; D might be TRBD1 (5 bases). Trimming took off 4 bases at V and 8 bases at J, with 17 bases between the two ends. The CDR3 loop spans 15 amino acids. Germline CDR1 is SEHNR and CDR2 is FQNEAQ (reference sequence). CDR3 in amino acids: CASSSGDVREEKLFF. The CDR3 DNA is TGTGCCAGCAGCTCGGGGGACGTAAGGGAGGAAAAACTGTTTTTT.

Here the CDR3 reads CASTYQSKNTEAFF. For the CDR3, the DNA is TGTGCCAGCACCTATCAAAGCAAGAACACTGAAGCTTTCTTT. The rearrangement links TRBV6-6 to TRBJ1-1; D is unclear. The germline V gene has CDR1 MNHNY and CDR2 SVGAGI (reference sequence). V was trimmed by 7 bases and J by 1 base, leaving 13 bases between them. The CDR3 runs 14 residues.

This clone was recorded a few times. Other DNA sequences within the sample encode an identical CDR3. V usage is TRBV7-2 and J usage is TRBJ2-7; 8 nucleotides match TRBD1. The CDR3 consists of 14 residues. CDR1 is SGHTA and CDR2 is FQGNSA in the germline V gene. J was trimmed by 4 bases and V by 5 bases; bases with no gene match: 7. CDR3 amino acids: CASSPGQGRYEQYF. The CDR3 nucleotides read TGTGCCAGCAGCCCCGGACAGGGACGGTACGAGCAGTACTTC.

In its sample, this clone was seen many times. The chain is built from TRBV10-3 and TRBJ2-5; 9 nucleotides agree with TRBD1. Germline CDR1 and CDR2: ENHRY and SYGVKD. V shed 6 bases, J shed 2 bases, and the junction held 4 bases outside the gene matches. The CDR3 has 14 residues. The CDR3 bases are TGTGCCATCAGCCCGACAGGGGGTCAAGAGACCCAGTACTTC. This gives the protein CAISPTGGQETQYF.

This clone was found a few times. The genes are TRBV5-6 and TRBJ1-2, with 8 bases lining up with TRBD1. Looked up from germline, CDR1 is SGHDT and CDR2 is YYEEEE. V was pared by 1 base and J by 0 bases, with 2 bases of the junction left unmatched. This CDR3 is 15 amino acids long. CDR3 in amino acids: CASSLRGQANYGYTF. The CDR3, as DNA: TGTGCCAGCAGCTTGAGGGGACAGGCTAACTATGGCTACACCTTC.

The rearrangement links TRBV19 to TRBJ1-5; maybe TRBD1 (6 bases). Germline-derived CDR1 and CDR2 are LNHDA and SQIVND (reference sequence). Trimming took 0 bases from V and 7 from J, leaving 10 bases between them. The CDR3 runs to 14 residues. CDR3 in amino acids: CASSIDEGVQPQHF. CDR3 sequence (DNA): TGTGCCAGTAGTATAGACGAGGGGGTCCAGCCCCAGCATTTT. Looking up the rest from reference TRBV19 and TRBJ1-5 gives the full variable domain: DGGITQSPKYLFRKEGQNVTLSCEQNLNHDAMYWYRQDPGQGLRLIYYSQIVNDFQKGDIAEGYSVSREKKESFPLTVTSAQKNPTAFYLCASSIDEGVQPQHFGDGTRLSIL.

This clone was counted between two and nine times. This sequence joins TRBV9 and TRBJ2-7; D might be TRBD1 (6 bases). The CDR3 loop spans 15 amino acids. Per the germline V gene, CDR1 is SGDLS and CDR2 is YYNGEE. Trimming pared 4 bases from V and 1 base from J, leaving 15 bases between. CDR3 sequence reads: CASSPSRGQSYEQYF. CDR3 DNA: TGTGCCAGCAGCCCCTCGAGGGGACAATCCTACGAGCAGTACTTC.

The V and J genes are TRBV5-4 and TRBJ1-5; TRBD1 is a possible D gene (6 bases). V gave up 4 bases and J gave up 5 bases, with 10 bases separating them. The CDR3 is made up of 13 amino acids. Germline CDR1 reads SGHNT; CDR2 reads YYREEE (reference sequence). The CDR3 coding sequence is TGTGCCAGCAGCCAGGGGTGGGATCAGCCCCAGCATTTT. This sequence encodes CASSQGWDQPQHF.

The CDR3 region has the DNA TGTGCCAGCAGACCCTACCGGGACAGGGGTGAAAAACTGTTTTTT. Residues: CASRPYRDRGEKLFF. The chain combines TRBV6-5 with TRBJ1-4, with 10 bases identical to TRBD1. Germline V lookup: CDR1 MNHEY, CDR2 SVGAGI. Unmatched junction bases numbered 8, after V lost 6 bases and J lost 7 bases. The CDR3 is 15 residues long.

This clone was seen more than once but under ten times. The J gene is TRBJ2-5, the V gene TRBV4-3, with no clear D. V was shortened by 4 bases and J by 5 bases, with 14 bases between the two germline ends. Germline V gives CDR1 LGHNA, CDR2 YSLEER. The CDR3 is 14 amino acids. The CDR3 bases are TGCGCCAGCAGCCCAGACCCGCAGACGGAGACCCAGTACTTC. Its translation: CASSPDPQTETQYF.

The chain has TRBV18 and TRBJ2-4; no reliable D call. The CDR3 runs 19 residues. Germline V lookup: CDR1 KGHSH, CDR2 LQKENI. V lost 0 bases to trimming and J lost 0 bases, with 18 bases between them. Written as DNA, the CDR3 is TGTGCCAGCTCACCACCGAATAGTAGCCCTATACTAGCCAAAAACATTCAGTACTTC. Its translation: CASSPPNSSPILAKNIQYF.

There are a few counts of this clone. The chain combines TRBV10-3 with TRBJ1-2; unclear D gene. Trimming removed 5 bases at V and 6 bases at J, with 10 bases between. The CDR3 length is 12 residues. Germline V gives CDR1 ENHRY, CDR2 SYGVKD. The CDR3: CAISPASHGYTF. The DNA for the CDR3 is TGTGCCATCAGTCCTGCCAGTCATGGCTACACCTTC.

The gene calls are TRBV19 and TRBJ1-1; D unresolved. Trimming removed 5 bases from V and 1 base from J, with 11 bases in between. Per the germline V gene, CDR1 is LNHDA and CDR2 is SQIVND (reference sequence). This CDR3 spans 14 amino acids. The CDR3 spells CASSADSGNTEAFF. As DNA, the CDR3 is TGTGCCAGTAGTGCCGATTCAGGGAACACTGAAGCTTTCTTT.

Notes on this clone: The same CDR3 is also encoded by other DNA sequences in this sample. The chain joins TRBV6-5 to TRBJ1-1; TRBD1 might be the D (5 bases). The length of the CDR3 is 15 residues. Germline values: CDR1 MNHEY, CDR2 SVGAGI. The V end lost 0 bases, the J end lost 0 bases, and 8 bases lay between the germline ends. The CDR3 reads CASSYSQGLNTEAFF. Written as DNA, the CDR3 is TGTGCCAGCAGTTACTCGCAGGGCCTGAACACTGAAGCTTTCTTT.

The chain carries TRBV28 and TRBJ1-2; no clear D gene. The length of the CDR3 is 15 residues. Deletions cut 2 bases from V and 8 bases from J, with 18 bases between. The germline V gene encodes CDR1 MDHEN and CDR2 SYDVKM. The CDR3: CASSLQLRLMTGYTF. The DNA of the CDR3 is TGTGCCAGCAGTTTACAATTGAGGCTGATGACGGGCTACACCTTC.

CDR3 region: CAWRREIYNSPLHF. CDR3 in DNA: TGTGCCTGGAGGAGAGAAATCTATAATTCACCCCTCCACTTT. The gene calls are TRBV30 and TRBJ1-6, with D hard to call. This CDR3 is built from 14 residues. Trimming shortened V by 3 bases and J by 3 bases, and 9 bases separated the two germline ends. Germline V gene lookup returns CDR1 GTSNPN and CDR2 SVGIG (reference sequence).

The rearrangement uses TRBV7-6 and TRBJ2-5; 13 bases are shared with TRBD2. This CDR3 contains 14 residues. Trimming took 5 bases from V and 5 from J; bases not matched to a gene: 2. Germline assignment: CDR1 SGHVS and CDR2 FNYEAQ. The CDR3 loop is CASSRTSGSETQYF. CDR3 DNA: TGTGCCAGCAGCCGGACTAGCGGGAGTGAGACCCAGTACTTC.